These T cell receptor beta chains were read from a single sample in a study of radiotherapy plus CTLA-4 blockade in lung cancer. Some clones are missing from TCRdb's copy, which holds only in-frame ones; the method was immunoSEQ multiplex PCR. The sample records 25,000 to 35,000 clones, around three quarters being singletons. Sequencing used peripheral blood, obtained from a patient treated with radiotherapy plus ipilimumab. These receptors all stem from a human donor with non-small cell lung cancer that progressed on radiotherapy plus ipilimumab. Each CDR3 is given without its conserved first and last residue. Clone size is given for some rows only: seen once, a few or many times, or a class if the clone is expanded.

CDR3: ASRGGPGSPLH
J: TRBJ1-6
V: TRBV6-5
size: NA

CDR3: ASSLTRGDVLT
J: TRBJ2-6
V: TRBV28
size: NA

CDR3: ASSTTGPGASPLH
J: TRBJ1-6
V: TRBV6-6
size: NA

CDR3: ASSVGTSGGTDTQY
J: TRBJ2-3
V: TRBV9
size: NA

CDR3: ASSQDRAGGFNEQF
J: TRBJ2-1
V: TRBV4-2
size: NA

CDR3: SANGVVVNEQF
J: TRBJ2-1
V: TRBV29-1
size: NA

CDR3: ASRSVMNTEAF
J: TRBJ1-1
V: TRBV11-2
size: NA

CDR3: ASSQSSRGRQYEQY
J: TRBJ2-7
V: TRBV4-3
size: few

CDR3: ASSPRDTLNTEAF
J: TRBJ1-1
V: TRBV19
size: NA

CDR3: ASSQNIYEQY
J: TRBJ2-7
V: TRBV11-2
size: NA

CDR3: AIRIGTGVYGYT
J: TRBJ1-2
V: TRBV10-3
size: few

CDR3: ASTKLNTGELF
J: TRBJ2-2
V: TRBV27
size: few

CDR3: ASSLVQDEDGYT
J: TRBJ1-2
V: TRBV5-4
size: NA

CDR3: ASSLVGSTGELF
J: TRBJ2-2
V: TRBV7-9
size: NA

CDR3: ASSWGRDSYEQY
J: TRBJ2-7
V: TRBV5-1
size: NA

CDR3: ASSSRQGGTNEKLF
J: TRBJ1-4
V: TRBV7-6
size: NA

CDR3: ASSPAGGLGEKLF
J: TRBJ1-4
V: TRBV7-9
size: NA

CDR3: ASSQDPGRSSYNEQF
J: TRBJ2-1
V: TRBV4-3
size: NA

CDR3: ASSLSVGGNTGELF
J: TRBJ2-2
V: TRBV27
size: NA

CDR3: ASRLDSLYEQY
J: TRBJ2-7
V: TRBV7-9
size: NA

CDR3: SGERSTIQY
J: TRBJ2-4
V: TRBV20-1
size: NA

CDR3: ASSLVSGVGTEAF
J: TRBJ1-1
V: TRBV7-9
size: few

CDR3: ASILRDRAYGYT
J: TRBJ1-2
V: TRBV28
size: few

CDR3: ASSLPPSGSSYEQY
J: TRBJ2-7
V: TRBV7-9
size: NA